Described below is a single T cell receptor beta chain sequence and its context. Its antigen is not known. Healthy donors of bone marrow made up the group. PCR primers comprised 60 Vbeta and 13 Jbeta primers. The repertoire was sequenced with immunoSEQ multiplex PCR; TCRdb's copy has only in-frame clones and lacks some. This table has approximately 190,000 clones, 87% appearing once. The sample is drawn from a study of cytomegalovirus exposure and HLA in healthy donors. Study-level points and caveats: Beyond CMV serostatus, there was no information to go on about immune exposure.

CDR3 length equals 13 residues. Trimming took 5 bases from V and 5 from J; bases not matched to a gene: 5. The V gene's germline CDR1 is SGHRS and CDR2 YFSETQ. Sequenced material: PBMCs. The V gene is TRBV5-1, the J gene TRBJ1-1; 8 bases line up with TRBD1. The sequence was collected from a man aged 25-45 years in good health and CMV-seronegative. CDR3 nucleotide sequence: TGCGCCAGCAGACGACAGGGGCAGACTGAAGCTTTCTTT. Translating it yields CASRRQGQTEAFF.